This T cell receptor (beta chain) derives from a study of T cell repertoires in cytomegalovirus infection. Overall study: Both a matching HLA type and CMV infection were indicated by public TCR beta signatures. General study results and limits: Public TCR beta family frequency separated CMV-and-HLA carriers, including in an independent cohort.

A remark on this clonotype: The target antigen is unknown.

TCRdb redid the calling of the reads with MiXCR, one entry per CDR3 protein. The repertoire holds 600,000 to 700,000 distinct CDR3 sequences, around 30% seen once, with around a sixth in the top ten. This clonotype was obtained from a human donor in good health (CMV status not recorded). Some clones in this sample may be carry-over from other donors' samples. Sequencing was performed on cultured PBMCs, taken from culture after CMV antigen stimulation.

CDR3 sequence: CASSRPTGGSSSPLHF. CDR3 nucleotides: TGTGCCAGCAGTCGACCGACAGGGGGTAGTAGTTCACCCCTCCACTTT. V usage is TRBV28 and J usage is TRBJ1-6; 9 positions match TRBD1. This CDR3 has 16 residues. CDR1 is MDHEN, CDR2 SYDVKM, per germline. Trimming took 5 bases from V and 9 from J; bases not matched to a gene: 11.